The clone carrying this TCR beta chain was picked up many times. RNA transcripts gave rise to amplified TCR beta CDR3 regions. HTBI primers were used for first-round RT-PCR of the TCR CDR3. TCRdb reanalysed the multiplex PCR reads using MiXCR and keeps one entry per CDR3 protein. The sample includes nearly 750,000 distinct CDR3 sequences, over 35% seen only once; the top ten take roughly 30%. The CDR3 length is 15 residues. CDR1 is SGDLS, CDR2 YYNGEE, per germline. V was trimmed by 0 bases and J by 0 bases, leaving 7 bases between them. The sample originates from a study of T cells in Graves' hyperthyroidism and ophthalmopathy. Researchers barred patients who had uncontrolled infection, other autoimmune disease, pregnancy or lactation.

The chain joins TRBV9 to TRBJ1-3; D remains unclear. The sequence came from a woman aged 40 to 50 with Graves' hyperthyroidism. Sequenced input: blood. CDR3 residues: CASSVDPDSGNTIYF. The CDR3 DNA is TGTGCCAGCAGCGTAGACCCGGACTCTGGAAACACCATATATTTT.